The 32 T cell receptor beta chains below were found in one sample sequenced in a study of blood T cell repertoires in COVID-19. Data came from immunoSEQ multiplex PCR; TCRdb stores just in-frame clones and leaves some out. The sample comprises tens of thousands of clones, roughly four fifths of which are singletons, and less than 25% rests with the top ten. The sample consisted of peripheral blood. The receptor source for this set is a human donor with acute or convalescent COVID-19. The donor label of this sample is uncertain.

The chain recombines TRBV18 with TRBJ2-3, with D possibly being TRBD1 (5 bases). Germline V gene sequence: CDR1 KGHSH, CDR2 LQKENI. The CDR3 sequence is 17 residues long. Trimming shortened V by 0 bases and J by 4 bases, and 17 bases separated the two germline ends. CDR3 protein: CASSPPIPGLRADTQYF. Written as DNA, the CDR3 is TGTGCCAGCTCACCACCGATACCAGGGCTACGGGCAGATACGCAGTATTTT.

V usage is TRBV11-2 and J usage is TRBJ2-3; 7 nucleotides match TRBD2. The CDR3 loop spans 16 amino acids. Trimming at V came to 3 bases and at J to 5 bases, leaving 11 bases not matched to a gene. Germline V gene lookup returns CDR1 SGHAT and CDR2 FQNNGV. CDR3 nucleotides: TGTGCCAGCAGCTTCCGGCTAGCGGACTTAGGAGATACGCAGTATTTT. This encodes CASSFRLADLGDTQYF.

V is TRBV4-2 and J is TRBJ2-3; 15 nucleotides align to TRBD2. The CDR3 sequence is 16 residues long. Germline trimming cut 4 bases from V and 2 bases from J; bases unmatched to any gene: 1. Germline loops: CDR1 LGHNA, CDR2 YNFKEQ. CDR3 residues: CASSRTSGGVTDTQYF. The CDR3 DNA sequence: TGTGCCAGCAGCCGGACTAGCGGGGGGGTCACAGATACGCAGTATTTT.

The chain recombines TRBV10-1 with TRBJ2-7; D perhaps matches TRBD2 (6 bases). Germline CDR1 WNHNN, CDR2 SYGVQD (reference sequence). CDR3 length: 15 amino acids. The V gene lost 0 bases and the J gene lost 2 bases, with 11 bases spanning the gap. The CDR3 nucleotides are TGCGCCAGCAGTGAGTCGGGCGGGAAAACCTACGAGCAGTACTTC. Its protein product is CASSESGGKTYEQYF.

The chain carries TRBV5-6 and TRBJ1-2; D remains ambiguous. This CDR3 comprises 12 residues. V shed 4 bases and J shed 8 bases, with 12 bases lying between them. CDR1 and CDR2 from the germline V gene are SGHDT and YYEEEE. CDR3 loop: CASSEGSRGYTF. CDR3 bases: TGTGCCAGCAGCGAGGGAAGTCGGGGCTACACCTTC.

The gene calls are TRBV9 and TRBJ2-7, with 8 bases fitting TRBD2. The V gene end was trimmed by 4 bases and the J gene end by 2 bases; junction bases not matched to a gene: 8. CDR1 is SGDLS and CDR2 is YYNGEE in the germline V gene. CDR3 size: 15 residues. The CDR3 bases are TGTGCCAGCAGCCCAGGACTAGCTGAAACCTACGAGCAGTACTTC. Translation: CASSPGLAETYEQYF.

This clone has only one observation. V gene TRBV7-9 combines with J gene TRBJ2-4; 7 bases agree with TRBD2. Trimming took 3 bases from V and 13 from J; bases not matched to a gene: 6. CDR3 size: 12 residues. Germline V gene lookup returns CDR1 SEHNR and CDR2 FQNEAQ (reference sequence). CDR3 nucleotides: TGTGCCAGCAGCTTTCGTCCGGGACTACAGTACTTC. Translated: CASSFRPGLQYF.

The V call is TRBV7-9, the J call TRBJ1-5; D ambiguous. CDR3 length: 13 residues. V shed 2 bases and J shed 5 bases, with 7 bases lying between them. Per germline, CDR1 SEHNR and CDR2 FQNEAQ (reference sequence). The CDR3 DNA follows: TGTGCCAGCAGCTTAAATGGAGATCAGCCCCAGCATTTT. Protein sequence: CASSLNGDQPQHF.

CDR3 coding DNA: TGTGCCAGCAGCTCGGCCCGCGGTCAGCCCCAGCATTTT. Amino acid sequence: CASSSARGQPQHF. The chain couples TRBV7-6 to TRBJ1-5; no firm D call. CDR1 and CDR2 from the germline V gene are SGHVS and FNYEAQ. Trimming left V 4 bases short and J 6 bases short, with 10 bases between. The CDR3 runs to 13 residues.

This sequence joins TRBV27 and TRBJ1-6; 7 nucleotides line up with TRBD1. The trim removed 7 bases at V and 9 bases at J, leaving 6 bases unmatched. CDR1 is MNHEY and CDR2 is SMNVEV in the germline V gene (reference sequence). The CDR3 runs 13 residues. The CDR3 DNA follows: TGTGCCAGCACGACAGGGTTCGTTTCACCCCTCCACTTT. This sequence encodes CASTTGFVSPLHF.

In DNA, the CDR3 is TGCGCCAGCAGCTCCCGGGGAAGCACAGATACGCAGTATTTT. Its translation: CASSSRGSTDTQYF. The genes are TRBV5-1 and TRBJ2-3; possibly TRBD2 for D (5 bases). CDR3 size: 14 residues. Germline V gene lookup returns CDR1 SGHRS and CDR2 YFSETQ. V was clipped by 3 bases and J by 0 bases, with 8 bases between them.

The gene calls are TRBV7-6 and TRBJ1-2, with D possibly being TRBD1 (5 bases). The germline V gene encodes CDR1 SGHVS and CDR2 FNYEAQ. Trimming removed 5 bases from V and 4 bases from J, with 14 bases in between. The CDR3 is made up of 14 amino acids. The CDR3 reads CASSPNDRSYGYTF. The CDR3 nucleotides are TGTGCCAGCAGCCCTAACGACAGATCCTATGGCTACACCTTC.

The chain employs TRBV6-4 and TRBJ2-2; 7 nucleotides align to TRBD2. CDR1 and CDR2 from the germline V gene are MRHNA and SNTAGT. This CDR3 region has 17 residues. V trimming: 9 bases; J trimming: 0 bases; junction bases outside the gene matches: 13. The CDR3 DNA sequence: TGTGCCAGGCAGACGAGCGGGATCGATTCGAACACCGGGGAGCTGTTTTTT. Amino acids: CARQTSGIDSNTGELFF.

The rearrangement joins TRBV30 to TRBJ2-7; 7 nucleotides agree with TRBD1. The junction had 6 bases not matched to a gene; V was cut back by 2 bases and J by 2 bases. Germline lookup yields CDR1 GTSNPN and CDR2 SVGIG (reference sequence). The CDR3 spans 14 residues. DNA of the CDR3: TGTGCCTGGAGTCTCGGGACAGTGACCTACGAGCAGTACTTC. This sequence encodes CAWSLGTVTYEQYF.

The rearrangement links TRBV5-1 to TRBJ2-1; D call uncertain. CDR3 length equals 21 residues. The V gene's germline CDR1 is SGHRS and CDR2 YFSETQ. Between the trimmed V and J ends, which lost 0 bases and 8 bases, there was a span of 33 bases. The CDR3 sequence: CASSLESPADRAAQSRDEQFF. CDR3 in DNA: TGCGCCAGCAGCTTGGAGTCCCCCGCGGATCGTGCAGCGCAAAGTCGCGATGAGCAGTTCTTC.

This sequence joins TRBV7-6 and TRBJ2-2; 10 bases agree with TRBD2. The V gene's germline CDR1 is SGHVS and CDR2 FNYEAQ. V was pared by 5 bases and J by 2 bases, with 8 bases of the junction left unmatched. The CDR3 is 17 residues long. CDR3 sequence: CASSRKSSGSNTGELFF. The CDR3 bases are TGTGCCAGCAGCAGAAAGTCTAGCGGGAGTAACACCGGGGAGCTGTTTTTT.

The chain carries TRBV6-4 and TRBJ2-1, with 9 bases that match TRBD2. CDR1 and CDR2 (germline): MRHNA, SNTAGT. This CDR3 is built from 15 residues. V gave up 0 bases and J gave up 7 bases; unmatched junction bases: 4. The CDR3 sequence is CASSDSSGGQNEQFF. CDR3 in DNA: TGTGCCAGCAGTGACTCGAGCGGGGGGCAGAATGAGCAGTTCTTC.

By its share, this clone is medium-sized. The V gene is TRBV2, the J gene TRBJ2-1, with D perhaps matching TRBD2 (7 bases). The CDR3 is made up of 15 amino acids. The V gene's germline CDR1 is SNHLY and CDR2 FYNNEI. V lost 8 bases and J 8 bases, leaving 22 bases between the germline ends. CDR3 loop: CASVAGDTGGDEQFF. In DNA form, the CDR3 reads TGTGCCAGCGTCGCGGGAGACACGGGGGGCGATGAGCAGTTCTTC. Based on the CDR3 plus reference TRBV2 and TRBJ2-1, the full variable domain is EPEVTQTPSHQVTQMGQEVILRCVPISNHLYFYWYRQILGQKVEFLVSFYNNEISEKSEIFDDQFSVERPDGSNFTLKIRSTKLEDSAMYFCASVAGDTGGDEQFFGPGTRLTVL.

This sequence joins TRBV10-2 and TRBJ1-5, with TRBD1 identical over 9 bases. This CDR3 is built from 15 residues. The germline CDR1 and CDR2 sequences are WSHSY and SAAADI. Trimming at V came to 7 bases and at J to 2 bases, leaving 6 bases not matched to a gene. The CDR3, as DNA: TGCGCCAGCAACTGGGGACAGGGAGGCAATCAGCCCCAGCATTTT. Translation: CASNWGQGGNQPQHF.

This chain connects TRBV2 to TRBJ2-7, with unresolved D. The CDR3 is 14 residues long. V gave up 6 bases and J gave up 0 bases, with 12 bases separating them. The V gene's germline CDR1 is SNHLY and CDR2 FYNNEI. CDR3 bases: TGTGCCAGCAGGGCCGACATCCTCTCCTACGAGCAGTACTTC. Its translation: CASRADILSYEQYF.

The V and J genes are TRBV27 and TRBJ2-7, with 9 bases that match TRBD1. CDR1 MNHEY and CDR2 SMNVEV come from the germline V gene (reference sequence). This CDR3 has 14 amino acids. The V gene end was trimmed by 4 bases and the J gene end by 1 base; junction bases not matched to a gene: 2. In nucleotides, the CDR3 is TGTGCCAGCAGTTGGGGGACAGGGTCCTACGAGCAGTACTTC. Encoded protein: CASSWGTGSYEQYF.

V and J are TRBV28 and TRBJ2-1; D remains ambiguous. Trimming took off 3 bases at V and 11 bases at J, with 11 bases between the two ends. CDR1 is MDHEN and CDR2 is SYDVKM in the germline V gene. The CDR3 runs 12 residues. The CDR3: CASSFLEQKQFF. The CDR3 DNA reads as TGTGCCAGCAGTTTTCTCGAACAAAAGCAGTTCTTC.

This sequence joins TRBV9 and TRBJ1-1; D perhaps matches TRBD1 (5 bases). Germline-derived CDR1 and CDR2 are SGDLS and YYNGEE. Between the trimmed V and J ends, which lost 3 bases and 11 bases, there was a span of 23 bases. The CDR3 loop spans 15 amino acids. CDR3 bases: TGTGCCAGCAGCGGCCACGATACAGGTGTGGGATTGGCTTTCTTT. Amino acids: CASSGHDTGVGLAFF.

The chain employs TRBV7-9 and TRBJ2-7, with TRBD1 as a possible D gene (8 bases). The CDR3 is 15 residues long. The V end was cut by 6 bases, the J end by 4 bases, with 19 bases between. Germline lookup yields CDR1 SEHNR and CDR2 FQNEAQ (reference sequence). CDR3 sequence (DNA): TGTGCCAGCAGTTTCAGCGGGGACAGGTATTACGAGCAGTACTTC. This gives the protein CASSFSGDRYYEQYF.

The rearrangement uses TRBV6-5 and TRBJ1-6; D perhaps matches TRBD1 (6 bases). Germline V gene sequence: CDR1 MNHEY, CDR2 SVGAGI. The CDR3 covers 14 residues. Between the trimmed V and J ends, which lost 6 bases and 6 bases, there was a span of 12 bases. The CDR3 coding sequence is TGTGCCAGCAGCGATCTACAGGGTAATTCACCCCTCCACTTT. Translated: CASSDLQGNSPLHF.

The rearrangement uses TRBV3-1 (or the pseudogene TRBV3-2) and TRBJ2-7, with 12 bases matching TRBD1. V was clipped by 4 bases and J by 5 bases; unmatched bases: 3. Germline assignment: CDR1 LGHDT and CDR2 YNNKEL (reference sequence). This CDR3 has 14 amino acids. The CDR3 bases are TGTGCCAGCAGCCGTGGGACAGGGGGCAACGAGCAGTACTTC. As protein: CASSRGTGGNEQYF.

The CDR3 loop reads CASREAGRNGIAEAFF. CDR3 coding DNA: TGTGCCAGCAGAGAGGCCGGGAGGAACGGAATCGCTGAAGCTTTCTTT. The chain couples TRBV28 to TRBJ1-1; D ambiguous. Looked up from germline, CDR1 is MDHEN and CDR2 is SYDVKM. Trimming took 6 bases from V and 6 from J, leaving 23 bases between them. This CDR3 has 16 residues.

This clone appeared once. The chain links TRBV7-6 to TRBJ2-3; 10 nucleotides align to TRBD1. The CDR3 spans 16 residues. In germline, CDR1 is SGHVS, CDR2 FNYEAQ. V gave up 5 bases and J gave up 0 bases; unmatched junction bases: 5. The DNA for the CDR3 is TGTGCCAGCAGCGTACTGGGACAGGGGAGCACAGATACGCAGTATTTT. Translation gives CASSVLGQGSTDTQYF.

This chain uses TRBV15 with TRBJ2-7; perhaps TRBD2 as D (7 bases). The V end was cut by 5 bases, the J end by 5 bases, with 10 bases between. Germline V lookup: CDR1 LNHNV, CDR2 YYDKDF (reference sequence). This CDR3 spans 12 amino acids. CDR3 DNA: TGTGCCACCAGCCACGGGGGGCACGAGCAGTACTTC. Translating gives CATSHGGHEQYF.

This chain joins TRBV2 and TRBJ1-1, with D unclear. CDR1 and CDR2 (germline): SNHLY, FYNNEI. V shed 6 bases and J shed 2 bases, with 4 bases lying between them. The CDR3 extends over 11 amino acids. This CDR3 reads CASSLNTEAFF. CDR3 in DNA: TGTGCCAGCAGCCTAAACACTGAAGCTTTCTTT. Filled out from reference TRBV2 and TRBJ1-1, the complete variable domain reads EPEVTQTPSHQVTQMGQEVILRCVPISNHLYFYWYRQILGQKVEFLVSFYNNEISEKSEIFDDQFSVERPDGSNFTLKIRSTKLEDSAMYFCASSLNTEAFFGQGTRLTVV.

This clone was recorded a few times. The chain has TRBV2 and TRBJ1-5; 12 bases match TRBD1. The trim removed 8 bases at V and 7 bases at J, leaving 9 bases unmatched. CDR1 and CDR2 from the germline V gene are SNHLY and FYNNEI. The CDR3 runs to 15 residues. CDR3 loop: CASDSGQGAEQPQHF. The CDR3 DNA follows: TGTGCCAGCGATTCGGGACAGGGGGCCGAGCAGCCCCAGCATTTT.

The CDR3 loop reads CSVRAGGPRETQYF. The CDR3 nucleotides read TGCAGCGTTAGGGCGGGGGGGCCGCGAGAGACCCAGTACTTC. V is TRBV29-1 and J is TRBJ2-5, with 9 positions matching TRBD2. V was pared by 5 bases and J by 4 bases, with 8 bases of the junction left unmatched. The germline V gene has CDR1 SQVTM and CDR2 ANQGSEA. CDR3 size: 14 residues.